This TCR beta chain was obtained from a study of CXCR3-negative and CXCR3-positive naive CD8 T cells. Study outcomes and limitations: Similarly elevated diversity marked both naive subsets, with memory CD8+ cells showing far lower diversity. In cryopreserved cells, CXCR3 expression partially decreased, and fresh PBMCs were used in most assays.

This CDR3 region has 20 residues. The germline CDR1 and CDR2 sequences are SGHVS and FNYEAQ. The libraries of TRB cDNA were constructed through 5' RACE using UMI labels. TCRdb re-called the 5' RACE reads, yielding one record per CDR3 amino acid sequence without DNA. The sample features 50,000 to 75,000 distinct CDR3 sequences, with 0.42% in its top ten. Worth noting for this clonotype: Its target is not known.

The sample was naive CXCR3- CD8+ T cells from blood. Specified subset: CD45RO-CCR7+CD27+CD95- naive CD8+ T cells lacking CXCR3 (TNR3-). This TCR was recovered from a human donor in good health. Some clones in this sample may be carry-over from other donors' samples. The V gene is TRBV7-6, the J gene TRBJ2-3; lacking DNA, the TRBD1 call made by TCRdb goes unchecked. The CDR3 loop is CASRKPGQGATTSSTDTQYF.